One sample yielded the 18 T cell receptor beta chains listed below, sequenced in a study of control samples from healthy donors and cancer patients. Sequencing was performed with immunoSEQ multiplex PCR; in TCRdb, only in-frame clones are kept and a portion is missing. This table holds tens of thousands of clones, roughly 91% found once. The sequencing sample was made of blood. These receptors came from a man between 50 and 59 years old in good health.

The chain couples TRBV11-2 to TRBJ2-3; the D is unclear. Germline CDR1 and CDR2: SGHAT and FQNNGV. V was clipped by 3 bases and J by 2 bases, with 6 bases between them. The CDR3 contains 13 residues. The CDR3 bases are TGTGCCAGCAGCTTCTTCCTCACAGATACGCAGTATTTT. This encodes CASSFFLTDTQYF.

With regard to this clone: This CDR3 is also generated by other DNA sequences in the sample. This rearrangement joins TRBV2 to TRBJ1-5; D is unresolved. This CDR3 is 14 amino acids long. Trimming shortened V by 1 base and J by 5 bases, and 9 bases separated the two germline ends. Germline V gives CDR1 SNHLY, CDR2 FYNNEI. CDR3 nucleotide sequence: TGTGCCAGCAGTGAAGGACATTTGTATCAGCCCCAGCATTTT. This gives the protein CASSEGHLYQPQHF.

J is TRBJ2-3 and V is TRBV5-1; a weak D match, TRBD2 (6 bases). The V end was cut by 0 bases, the J end by 0 bases, with 11 bases between. Per the germline V gene, CDR1 is SGHRS and CDR2 is YFSETQ. This CDR3 is 16 amino acids long. The CDR3 protein is CASSLGSGVSTDTQYF. The CDR3 coding sequence is TGCGCCAGCAGCTTGGGGTCGGGGGTGAGCACAGATACGCAGTATTTT.

The rearrangement uses TRBV19 and TRBJ1-5, with D maybe TRBD1 (5 bases). The ends were cut back, 3 bases at V and 6 bases at J, with 12 bases in the middle. The CDR3 has 14 residues. Per germline, CDR1 LNHDA and CDR2 SQIVND (reference sequence). CDR3 protein: CASSMVMGPQPQHF. The CDR3 coding sequence is TGTGCCAGTAGTATGGTAATGGGGCCTCAGCCCCAGCATTTT.

The CDR3 DNA follows: TGTGCCAGCAGTCGGACAGGGGACGGCTATGGCTACACCTTC. The encoded protein is CASSRTGDGYGYTF. The V call is TRBV2, the J call TRBJ1-2; 9 positions match TRBD1. Trimming removed 5 bases from V and 4 bases from J; junction bases left unmatched: 5. The CDR3 runs to 14 residues. Per the germline V gene, CDR1 is SNHLY and CDR2 is FYNNEI.

The chain joins TRBV5-6 to TRBJ2-3; the D gene is possibly TRBD1 (6 bases). Deletions cut 2 bases from V and 0 bases from J, with 7 bases between. CDR3 size: 14 residues. Germline CDR1 and CDR2: SGHDT and YYEEEE. The CDR3 loop reads CASSFGQSTDTQYF. The CDR3, as DNA: TGTGCCAGCAGCTTTGGACAGAGCACAGATACGCAGTATTTT.

This clone was seen just once. J is TRBJ1-1 and V is TRBV9; the D gene is possibly TRBD1 (5 bases). Germline loops: CDR1 SGDLS, CDR2 YYNGEE. V dropped 0 bases and J dropped 5 bases, with 14 bases sitting between them. This CDR3 region has 15 residues. The CDR3 DNA reads TGTGCCAGCAGCGTAGGTGGCAGGGTCGGGACTGAAGCTTTCTTT. Encoded protein: CASSVGGRVGTEAFF. Full variable domain (remainder filled in from reference TRBV9 and TRBJ1-1): DSGVTQTPKHLITATGQRVTLRCSPRSGDLSVYWYQQSLDQGLQFLIQYYNGEERAKGNILERFSAQQFPDLHSELNLSSLELGDSALYFCASSVGGRVGTEAFFGQGTRLTVV.

Remarks on this clone: This sample also contains other DNA sequences that code for the same CDR3. The CDR3 DNA reads TGTGCCACCAGTGATGATTCGGGGGGACCCACAGATACGCAGTATTTT. Its protein product is CATSDDSGGPTDTQYF. The genes are TRBV24-1 and TRBJ2-3; 7 bases are shared with TRBD2. The germline V gene has CDR1 KGHDR and CDR2 SFDVKD. The CDR3 is 16 residues long. V gave up 3 bases and J gave up 2 bases; unmatched junction bases: 7.

This clone appeared a few times. CDR3 sequence reads: CASSRGTENQPQHF. DNA of the CDR3: TGTGCCAGCTCCCGCGGGACGGAGAATCAGCCCCAGCATTTT. The V call is TRBV18, the J call TRBJ1-5, with D possibly TRBD1 on 5 matching bases. The CDR3 totals 14 residues. V shed 6 bases and J shed 4 bases, with 13 bases lying between them. Germline V CDR1 and CDR2: KGHSH, LQKENI.

This clone is a singleton in its sample. The J gene is TRBJ2-7, the V gene TRBV5-1; the match to TRBD2 covers 12 bases. This CDR3 comprises 14 residues. Germline V lookup: CDR1 SGHRS, CDR2 YFSETQ. Trimming at V came to 0 bases and at J to 7 bases, leaving 2 bases not matched to a gene. In DNA, the CDR3 is TGCGCCAGCAGCTTGGCACTAGCGGGGGGAGAGCAGTACTTC. Translating it yields CASSLALAGGEQYF.

This sequence joins TRBV12-3 or TRBV12-4 and TRBJ2-5; D possibly corresponds to TRBD1 (5 bases). The CDR3 covers 13 residues. V shed 6 bases and J shed 1 base, with 9 bases lying between them. CDR3 in DNA: TGTGCCAGCAGACGACAGTCCCAAGAGACCCAGTACTTC. As protein: CASRRQSQETQYF.

The chain carries TRBV5-6 and TRBJ2-1; 8 nucleotides line up with TRBD1. The CDR3 spans 14 residues. With V trimmed by 0 bases and J by 7 bases, 3 bases remained unmatched. From germline, CDR1 is SGHDT and CDR2 YYEEEE. CDR3 nucleotides: TGTGCCAGCAGCTTGGGGACAGGGTGGAATGAGCAGTTCTTC. Translated, it gives CASSLGTGWNEQFF. Full variable domain (remainder filled in from reference TRBV5-6 and TRBJ2-1): DAGVTQSPTHLIKTRGQQVTLRCSPKSGHDTVSWYQQALGQGPQFIFQYYEEEERQRGNFPDRFSGHQFPNYSSELNVNALLLGDSALYLCASSLGTGWNEQFFGPGTRLTVL.

The rearrangement joins TRBV19 to TRBJ2-1, with 9 nucleotides matching TRBD1. The CDR3 is 16 residues long. Germline CDR1 reads LNHDA; CDR2 reads SQIVND (reference sequence). V lost 5 bases and J lost 7; bases outside the gene matches: 12. Here the CDR3 reads CASSPLGTGTRNEQFF. The CDR3 coding sequence is TGTGCCAGTAGTCCCCTCGGGACAGGGACCCGAAATGAGCAGTTCTTC.

This clone was observed a single time. At one boundary the junction diverges from the germline segment, which might be a read error. CDR3 residues: CASSPGTSHKVF. As DNA, the CDR3 is TGTGCCAGCAGCCCCGGGACTTCTCATAAGGTCTTC. The chain recombines TRBV3-1 (or the pseudogene TRBV3-2) with TRBJ2-1; D is possibly TRBD2 (6 bases). CDR1 is LGHDT, CDR2 YNNKEL, per germline (reference sequence). The CDR3 sequence is 12 residues long.

The chain joins TRBV12-1 to TRBJ2-3; the DNA was not used to check the table's D call, TRBD1. TRBV12-1 counts as a pseudogene. The CDR3 extends over 15 amino acids. CDR3 region: CASSPLDRWADTQYF. Here the CDR3 DNA reads TGTGCCAGCAGCCCTCTCGACAGGTGGGCAGATACGCAGTATTTT.

The CDR3: CASSLGEKLFF. CDR3 in DNA: TGTGCCAGCAGTTTGGGAGAAAAACTGTTTTTT. The gene calls are TRBV28 and TRBJ1-4; D is ambiguous. The CDR3 covers 11 residues. The V gene's germline CDR1 is MDHEN and CDR2 SYDVKM. V was trimmed by 3 bases and J by 8 bases, leaving 4 bases between them.

This chain connects TRBV11-3 to TRBJ1-1, with D perhaps TRBD1 (5 bases). The germline CDR1 and CDR2 sequences are SGHNT and YENEEA. The CDR3 is 14 amino acids. V lost 1 base and J 1 base, leaving 7 bases between the germline ends. This chain's CDR3 is CASSLGQGNTEAFF. The CDR3 nucleotides read TGTGCCAGCAGCTTAGGTCAGGGGAACACTGAAGCTTTCTTT.

This chain connects TRBV20-1 to TRBJ1-4, with D unresolved. This CDR3 has 10 amino acids. CDR1 and CDR2 (germline): DFQATT, SNEGSKA (reference sequence). V was pared by 3 bases and J by 8 bases, with 4 bases between. The CDR3 DNA reads as TGCAGTGCTAGTAGGGAAAAACTGTTTTTT. This encodes CSASREKLFF.